This T cell receptor beta chain was observed in a study of T-cell memory formation after mild COVID-19 (dated by TCRdb to 2020 to 2022). Background on the whole study: TCR sequence clusters from the two donors were largely donor specific. T-cell clones expanding and contracting after mild COVID-19 in a couple of donors were tracked by longitudinal TCRalpha and TCRbeta repertoire sequencing. Two young, previously healthy adult volunteers, one female and one male, were included in the cohort.

Comment on this clonotype: The antigen it recognizes is unknown. Base quality data are lacking; no much larger clone is found one base away.

From the germline V gene, CDR1 is SNHLY and CDR2 is FYNNEI. V and J are truncated by 4 bases and 3 bases respectively, leaving an intervening sequence of 7 bases. The CDR3, cysteine through phenylalanine, is 13 amino acids long. The kept DNA is CDR3 alone, 39 bases in frame from the first base. The listed sequencing device is Illumina NovaSeq 6000. TCRalpha and TCRbeta cDNA libraries were constructed by 5'RACE with constant-segment primers, with sample barcodes and unique molecular identifiers being introduced. RNA was extracted from every sample with Trizol reagent. Amplification of the libraries took two PCR steps, and the second step added a second sample barcode plus Illumina TruSeq adapters. Sequencing of libraries was performed on an Illumina NovaSeq with 2 x 150 bp paired-end reads. The authors' pipeline ran thus. With migec v1.2.7, reads were demultiplexed and then collapsed into UMI-guided consensus sequences. Using mixcr v2.1.11, UMI consensuses were aligned to TRA and TRB V and J templates and then assembled into clonotypes. Clonotypes were classified as expanded or contracted when called significant by both edgeR and NoisET, with noise models trained on biological replicates. For edgeR calls, the thresholds were a false discovery rate-adjusted p below 0.01 and a log2 fold-change of 1. As an exploratory analysis of dynamics, max-normalized trajectories of the 1000 most abundant clonotypes were examined with PCA combined with hierarchical clustering. Each responding clone was given a CD4 or CD8 phenotype based on the CD4+ and CD8+ repertoires, which had been sequenced separately. In-frame beta chains were kept once TCRdb had trimmed the public reads at Q25 with fastp and called clones with MiXCR. All rows with the same CDR3 protein become a single entry with the most common DNA and genes. These V and J calls are TCRdb output, not the study's own analysis. The sample data list roughly 610,000 distinct CDR3 sequences, and about 18% of these were observed just once. The ten largest make up 8.1% of the sample.

Ficoll-Paque density gradient centrifugation was used to isolate PBMCs. Overall study outcomes, separate from this receptor: Only a couple of mild cases were covered in the study, and larger cohorts including severe cases with pre-infection samples were considered necessary. Contracting CD4+ clones turned up mainly in the CM and EM memory subsets, whereas EMRA was where CD8+ clones were enriched. SARS-CoV-2 specificity was not confirmed for the second-wave clones peaking on day 37. Some responding clones were detected in pre-infection memory, suggesting pre-existing cross-reactive memory T cells joined the SARS-CoV-2 response. Clones contracting from day 15 to 85 had balanced CD4/CD8 phenotypes, while a second wave expanding from day 15 to 37 was biased towards CD4+.

The clonotype was recovered from an adult woman who had mild COVID-19 (a few samples of this study predate the infection). The sample titles of this study are shuffled in the database, so cell type and time point are left out; the donor was told from shared clones. The rearranged segments are TRBV2 and TRBJ1-5; the D gene is possibly TRBD1, with 6 bases matching. The specimen was PBMCs or a T cell subset sorted from them (not recorded which). The CDR3 here reads CASSGTDNQPQHF. The DNA sequence is as follows: TGTGCCAGCAGTGGGACAGACAATCAGCCCCAGCATTTT.